Below, one T cell receptor beta chain is given with its context. In the PCR, 60 Vbeta and 13 Jbeta primers were used. As originally analysed: Later analysis identified 80 million to 85 million unique TCR beta chains, approximately 11 million shared. TCRdb keeps only in-frame clones here, not all; method: immunoSEQ multiplex PCR. That table gives V, J and clone size, and the DNA gave D and trimming. The sample has some 110,000 clones, approximately 70% seen once. The sample originates from a study of cytomegalovirus exposure and HLA in healthy donors. The CDR3 contains 15 residues. With 6 bases removed from V and 5 bases from J, the gap between germline ends came to 19 bases. CDR1 and CDR2 (germline): MNHEY, SVGAGI.

The clonotype originates from a woman younger than 45 in good health and CMV-seronegative. This chain joins TRBV6-5 and TRBJ1-1, with D possibly TRBD1 on 6 matching bases. The sample comprised PBMCs. In DNA form, the CDR3 reads TGTGCCAGCAGCCGGACAGCTGGGTTTCGGACTGAAGCTTTCTTT. It translates to CASSRTAGFRTEAFF.